This TCR beta chain was documented in a study of beta chain features in type 1 diabetes. On this clone: Its antigen is as yet unknown.

As every portion of the isolated RNA was reverse transcribed, the sequencing read expressed TCRB transcripts. The assay was immunoSEQ multiplex PCR, and TCRdb's table has in-frame clones only and misses some. The sample holds about 28,000 clones, 56% seen once. Study conclusions and caveats: All four CD4+ subsets from Type 1 diabetes patients carried moderately but significantly shorter TCRB CDR3s.

V lost 0 bases to trimming and J lost 4 bases, with 22 bases between them. The CDR3 totals 19 residues. Germline values: CDR1 SGHRS, CDR2 YFSETQ. Material for sequencing was Tregs from blood. The rearrangement links TRBV5-1 to TRBJ2-2; D is possibly TRBD2 (5 bases). The clonotype comes from a woman aged 18-35 years with type 1 diabetes. This chain's CDR3 is CASSLGVTSLGSGTGELFF. In DNA, the CDR3 is TGCGCCAGCAGCTTGGGGGTCACTTCGCTGGGGAGCGGCACCGGGGAGCTGTTTTTT.